The clone carrying this TCR beta chain appeared a single time. The entry originates in a study of technical replicates of blood from a few donors. Produced via immunoSEQ multiplex PCR; TCRdb's table is partial and in-frame only. The table includes 85,000 to 100,000 clones, roughly 92% detected once. The CDR3 is 14 residues long. V shed 2 bases and J 0 bases; nucleotides not matched to a gene: 1. CDR1 is SQVTM and CDR2 is ANQGSEA in the germline V gene. Sequencing was done on a sample of T cells isolated from PBMCs. The chain employs TRBV29-1 and TRBJ2-1, with 7 bases matching TRBD2. The receptor's source is a human donor in good health. The CDR3 region is CSVELADSYNEQFF. DNA of the CDR3: TGCAGCGTTGAACTAGCGGACTCCTACAATGAGCAGTTCTTC.